Below, 12 T cell receptor beta chains from the same sample are listed, as sequenced in a study of blood T cell repertoires in COVID-19. The assay was immunoSEQ multiplex PCR, and TCRdb's table has in-frame clones only and misses some. The sample yields under 100,000 clones, more than 75% seen once. The sample consisted of peripheral blood. The receptors shown here come from an elderly woman with active or convalescent COVID-19.

The chain has TRBV24-1 and TRBJ2-3, with D perhaps matching TRBD2 (7 bases). The CDR3 sequence is 17 residues long. Germline V gene data show CDR1 as KGHDR and CDR2 as SFDVKD. The V end was cut by 4 bases, the J end by 6 bases, with 22 bases between. The CDR3: CATSDPGGRGFGDTQYF. The CDR3 DNA sequence: TGTGCCACCAGTGACCCGGGGGGCAGGGGTTTCGGGGATACGCAGTATTTT.

DNA for the CDR3: TGCGCCAGCAGCCCGGTACGCATGAACACTGAAGCTTTCTTT. Encoded protein: CASSPVRMNTEAFF. V gene TRBV5-1 combines with J gene TRBJ1-1; D ambiguous. Germline loops: CDR1 SGHRS, CDR2 YFSETQ. CDR3 length: 14 amino acids. Trimming cost V 4 bases and J 0 bases, with 10 bases left between them.

The chain is built from TRBV6-5 and TRBJ1-1, with D possibly being TRBD1 (5 bases). The CDR3 spans 14 residues. Germline V gene sequence: CDR1 MNHEY, CDR2 SVGAGI. The V end lost 4 bases, the J end lost 8 bases, and 17 bases lay between the germline ends. CDR3 in DNA: TGTGCCAGCAGTTTCACCACTCCTCGGGGGGAAGCTTTCTTT. This encodes CASSFTTPRGEAFF.

This rearrangement joins TRBV5-1 to TRBJ2-3, with 12 bases matching TRBD2. This CDR3 region has 15 residues. With 6 bases clipped from V and 3 bases from J, the junction kept 5 bases outside the gene matches. Germline CDR1 is SGHRS and CDR2 is YFSETQ. The CDR3 nucleotides read TGCGCCAGCACTAGCGGGGGGGCAGGAACAGATACGCAGTATTTT. Its translation: CASTSGGAGTDTQYF.

This chain uses TRBV5-1 with TRBJ1-2, with D possibly TRBD1 on 5 matching bases. The V gene's germline CDR1 is SGHRS and CDR2 YFSETQ. The CDR3 contains 13 residues. Trimming removed 4 bases from V and 4 bases from J, with 11 bases in between. CDR3 residues: CASSPGRSYGYTF. The DNA of the CDR3 is TGCGCCAGCAGCCCAGGGCGATCCTATGGCTACACCTTC.

The chain is built from TRBV11-2 and TRBJ2-7, with a tentative D call TRBD2 (5 bases). Germline V gives CDR1 SGHAT, CDR2 FQNNGV. The CDR3 contains 13 residues. Between the trimmed V and J ends, which lost 3 bases and 5 bases, there was a span of 11 bases. The CDR3 is CASSLAGIDEQYF. The CDR3 bases are TGTGCCAGCAGCTTGGCCGGGATTGACGAGCAGTACTTC.

The DNA of the CDR3 is TGCAGCGTTGGGCCCGCCGGGGTACCCTCATCTTATGGCTACACCTTC. Protein sequence: CSVGPAGVPSSYGYTF. The J gene is TRBJ1-2, the V gene TRBV29-1; D remains ambiguous. Germline V lookup: CDR1 SQVTM, CDR2 ANQGSEA. V lost 4 bases and J lost 5, with 23 bases in between. The CDR3 is made up of 16 amino acids.

The chain couples TRBV27 to TRBJ1-4, with no clear D. Per germline, CDR1 MNHEY and CDR2 SMNVEV (reference sequence). The V gene lost 6 bases and the J gene lost 5 bases, with 10 bases spanning the gap. This CDR3 contains 13 residues. The CDR3 bases are TGTGCCAGCAGGCGGGTCCTAAATGAAAAACTGTTTTTT. Its protein is CASRRVLNEKLFF.

The J gene is TRBJ2-5, the V gene TRBV30, with TRBD2 matching over 10 bases. Germline assignment: CDR1 GTSNPN and CDR2 SVGIG (reference sequence). The CDR3 contains 16 residues. V gave up 2 bases and J gave up 4 bases; unmatched junction bases: 10. CDR3 DNA sequence: TGTGCCTGGAGTCCGGCTAGCGGGGGCCGGGGAGAGACCCAGTACTTC. Amino acid sequence: CAWSPASGGRGETQYF.

This clone has just one count. The gene calls are TRBV6-2 or TRBV6-3 and TRBJ1-1; 7 positions agree with TRBD1. Unmatched junction bases numbered 13, after V lost 6 bases and J lost 0 bases. Germline lookup yields CDR1 MNHEY and CDR2 SVGEGT. The CDR3 covers 17 residues. The CDR3 bases are TGTGCCAGCAGCAGAAACAGGGGTTCCCTGATGAACACTGAAGCTTTCTTT. Protein sequence: CASSRNRGSLMNTEAFF.

This clone was detected only a few times. This rearrangement joins TRBV18 to TRBJ2-5; 8 bases map to TRBD2. V shed 1 base, J shed 2 bases, and the junction held 9 bases outside the gene matches. This CDR3 is built from 17 residues. From germline, CDR1 is KGHSH and CDR2 LQKENI. CDR3 nucleotide sequence: TGTGCCAGCTCACCACGCTCCAGCGGGGGACGTCAAGAGACCCAGTACTTC. This gives the protein CASSPRSSGGRQETQYF.

This clone occurred once. The chain couples TRBV5-1 to TRBJ2-5, with 8 bases lining up with TRBD2. This CDR3 is 16 amino acids long. V shed 2 bases and J 2 bases; nucleotides not matched to a gene: 8. Germline V gene sequence: CDR1 SGHRS, CDR2 YFSETQ. CDR3 in DNA: TGCGCCAGCAGCTTTGGGGTAGGGACTAGGCAAGAGACCCAGTACTTC. Translating gives CASSFGVGTRQETQYF.